The sequence of this T cell receptor (beta chain) was determined in a study of CXCR3-negative and CXCR3-positive naive CD8 T cells (dated by TCRdb to about 2019). Turning to the overall study: In total, some 130 million TRB reads were obtained, corresponding to roughly 1.5 +/- 0.3 million reads per library. The diversity and physicochemical repertoire analyses included more than ten donors pooled from two independent experiments. The TRBV-TRBJ cluster analysis covered naive subsets from 5 donors and memory cells from 3 donors. What the study reported, not specific to this receptor: Because surface CD5, which is linked to self-reactivity in mice, was comparable between the naive subsets, TCR interaction strength was also inferred from TRB CDR3 physicochemical properties. Freshly isolated PBMCs were used for most assays because CXCR3 expression partially decreased after cryopreservation. Similar TRBV-TRBJ usage was shown by naive CXCR3-negative and CXCR3-positive cells from the same donor, whereas distinct patterns were shown by memory cells. TRB CDR3s from CXCR3-positive naive cells showed higher hydrophobicity (lower Kidera factor 4), lower energy, and higher strength and volume indices than CXCR3-negative naive cells. Repertoire diversity was comparably high in both naive subsets but much lower in memory CD8+ T cells.

For CDR1 and CDR2, the germline V gene (reference sequence) lists DFQATT and SNEGSKA. The CDR3 holds 13 amino acids from the cysteine to the phenylalanine. There is no recorded DNA. Instrument on record: NextSeq 550. The Human TCR Profiling Kit (MiLaboratory) was used to prepare UMI-labeled 5' RACE TRB cDNA libraries. cDNA synthesis used the entire amount of extracted RNA, and PCR amplification then used the entire amount of cDNA produced. Libraries were prepared in parallel with an identical number of PCR cycles. As for the original processing: With a requirement of at least two reads per UMI, MIGEC and MiXCR extracted about 52,000 +/- 9,100 unique UMI-labeled TRB cDNA molecules per library. On average, each library contained about 40,000 +/- 10,000 functional in-frame TRB CDR3 nucleotide clonotypes without stop codons. After downsampling to 5000 UMI-labeled TRB molecules per sample, diversity metrics, including normalized Shannon-Wiener and Chao1, were computed in VDJtools. VDJtools was used to calculate clonotype-size-weighted physicochemical properties of the central five CDR3 residues, namely interaction energy, strength, volume and Kidera factor 4. Through TCRdb reprocessing, the reads give one entry per CDR3 protein sequence; DNA is omitted. Clone size and V and J calls follow TCRdb, not the original study. The table for this sample shows 6,500 to 7,000 distinct CDR3 sequences. The top ten clonotypes cover approximately 1.5% of the sample.

To note about this clonotype: Its recognized antigen is unknown.

Each CD8+ T cell subset was flow-sorted in triplicate, with under 350,000 cells per subset placed directly into RLT lysis buffer. To exclude memory contaminants, naive CD8+ T cells were stringently defined as CD45RO-CCR7+CD27+CD95-. Peripheral blood mononuclear cells were isolated from buffy coats by standard density gradient centrifugation. Naive CXCR3-negative and CXCR3-positive CD8+ T cells were flow-sorted on a FACSAria III. Total RNA was extracted from sorted cells with an RNeasy Mini Kit. The chain was built from TRBV20-1 and TRBJ2-7. Sequencing used naive CXCR3+ CD8+ T cells from blood. The cell subset or site label of this sample denotes: CD45RO-CCR7+CD27+CD95- naive CD8+ T cells expressing CXCR3 (TNR3+). This sequence originates from a human donor in good health. Some clones in this sample may be carry-over from other donors' samples. Here the CDR3 is given as CSSRTPSSYEQYF.